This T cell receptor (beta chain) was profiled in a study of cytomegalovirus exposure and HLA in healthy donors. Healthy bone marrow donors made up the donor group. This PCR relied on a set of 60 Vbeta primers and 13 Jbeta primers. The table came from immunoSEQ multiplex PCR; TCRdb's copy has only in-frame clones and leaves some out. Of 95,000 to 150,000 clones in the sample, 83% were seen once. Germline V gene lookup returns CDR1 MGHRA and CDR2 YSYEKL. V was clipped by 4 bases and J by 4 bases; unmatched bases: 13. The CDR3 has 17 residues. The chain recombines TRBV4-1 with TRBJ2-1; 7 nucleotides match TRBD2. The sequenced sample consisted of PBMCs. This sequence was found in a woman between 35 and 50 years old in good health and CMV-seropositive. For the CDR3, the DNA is TGCGCCAGCAGCCCAAGGGAATCGGCTAGCGGATACAATGAGCAGTTCTTC. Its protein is CASSPRESASGYNEQFF.